Presented here are 3 T cell receptor beta chains from one specimen sequenced in a study of OX40 agonist ivuxolimab in advanced cancers. Only in-frame clones appear in the TCRdb table, and some are missing; sequencing was by immunoSEQ multiplex PCR. The sample holds 50,000 or so clones, roughly 85% seen once. Material: CD4+ or CD8+ T cells sorted from blood, obtained in a trial of the OX40 agonist ivuxolimab. Receptors originate from an adult with an advanced solid tumor such as melanoma, head and neck, liver or kidney cancer.

On this clone: Additional DNA sequences in this sample encode the identical CDR3. The chain joins TRBV5-1 to TRBJ1-3, with D unclear. Germline V gene lookup returns CDR1 SGHRS and CDR2 YFSETQ. This CDR3 is 16 amino acids long. Trimming shortened V by 1 base and J by 4 bases, and 15 bases separated the two germline ends. The CDR3 sequence: CASSLNLAYSGNTIYF. The DNA for the CDR3 is TGCGCCAGCAGCTTGAACTTAGCCTACTCCGGAAACACCATATATTTT.

The chain combines TRBV5-8 with TRBJ1-5; unclear D gene. The CDR3 totals 13 residues. Per the germline V gene, CDR1 is SGHTS and CDR2 is YDEGEE. V dropped 4 bases and J dropped 1 base, with 6 bases sitting between them. CDR3 sequence reads: CASSQDSNQPQHF. CDR3 sequence (DNA): TGTGCCAGCAGCCAGGACAGCAATCAGCCCCAGCATTTT.

This chain links TRBV27 with TRBJ2-7; D is unclear. Deletions cut 0 bases from V and 3 bases from J, with 12 bases between. The CDR3 contains 15 residues. In germline, CDR1 is MNHEY, CDR2 SMNVEV (reference sequence). Written as DNA, the CDR3 is TGTGCCAGCAGTTTATCGGGGTTCATAGTCTACGAGCAGTACTTC. This sequence encodes CASSLSGFIVYEQYF.